This is a list of T cell receptor beta chains from one sample in a study of T cells in Graves' hyperthyroidism and ophthalmopathy. Via MiXCR, TCRdb re-called the multiplex PCR reads, giving one row per CDR3 protein. The table includes 92,000 or so distinct CDR3 sequences, roughly 56% detected once. The sequenced sample was blood. The receptors shown here come from a woman in her 40s with Graves' hyperthyroidism. Each CDR3 is given with its conserved first and last residue. A D gene is named only where the DNA matches it firmly. The size entry is marked missing in some rows and otherwise reads once, few, many or a size class.

j_call: TRBJ2-2; d_call: .; clone_size: few; v_call: TRBV15; cdr3_nt: TGTGCCACCAGCAGCTCCCACACCGGGGAGCTGTTTTTT; cdr3_aa: CATSSSHTGELFF
j_call: TRBJ2-5; d_call: .; clone_size: many; v_call: TRBV5-8; cdr3_nt: TGTGCCAGCAGCTTGGAGGGCCTAGCGAGGATCCAAGAGACCCAGTACTTC; cdr3_aa: CASSLEGLARIQETQYF
j_call: TRBJ2-6; d_call: TRBD1; clone_size: .; v_call: TRBV20-1; cdr3_nt: TGCAGTGCCCGCGACAGGGGGCGAATGAACACTGAAGCTTTC; cdr3_aa: CSARDRGRMNTEAF
j_call: TRBJ2-7; d_call: .; clone_size: few; v_call: TRBV7-7; cdr3_nt: TGTGCTAGCAGCCCAGGGACCTCCTACGAGCAGTACTTC; cdr3_aa: CASSPGTSYEQYF
j_call: TRBJ2-7; d_call: TRBD2; clone_size: many; v_call: TRBV4-2; cdr3_nt: TGTGCCAGCAGCCAAGAGCTGACTAGCAAGCAGTACTTC; cdr3_aa: CASSQELTSKQYF
j_call: TRBJ1-1; d_call: TRBD1; clone_size: many; v_call: TRBV6-5; cdr3_nt: TGTGCCAGCAGGGGGACAGGACGAGTGAACACTGAAGCTTTCTTT; cdr3_aa: CASRGTGRVNTEAFF
j_call: TRBJ1-2; d_call: .; clone_size: .; v_call: TRBV5-5; cdr3_nt: TGTGCCAGTAGCTTGTCTGGGGAATGGGATGGCTACACCTTC; cdr3_aa: CASSLSGEWDGYTF
j_call: TRBJ1-2; d_call: .; clone_size: .; v_call: TRBV14; cdr3_nt: TGTGCCACCACCACGCTTGGGGGCGGCTACACCTTC; cdr3_aa: CATTTLGGGYTF
j_call: TRBJ2-7; d_call: .; clone_size: medium-sized; v_call: TRBV10-3; cdr3_nt: TGTGCCATCAGTGGGGTGGTGGGGTACGAGCAGTACTTC; cdr3_aa: CAISGVVGYEQYF
j_call: TRBJ2-7; d_call: .; clone_size: .; v_call: TRBV15; cdr3_nt: TGTGCCACCAGCAGAGAGCAGGGTGGGGCCTACGAGCAGTACTTC; cdr3_aa: CATSREQGGAYEQYF
j_call: TRBJ2-7; d_call: .; clone_size: many; v_call: TRBV15; cdr3_nt: TGTGCCACCAGCAGAGATACCGGGACTGGGATCTACGAGCAGTACTTC; cdr3_aa: CATSRDTGTGIYEQYF
j_call: TRBJ2-7; d_call: .; clone_size: once; v_call: TRBV21-1; cdr3_nt: TGTGCCAGCAGCACTAGGGGGCAGGGTTACGAGCAGTACTTC; cdr3_aa: CASSTRGQGYEQYF
j_call: TRBJ1-1; d_call: .; clone_size: medium-sized; v_call: TRBV7-2; cdr3_nt: TGTGCCAGCAGCTTAAGGGGAAGGATAACTGAAGCTTTCTTT; cdr3_aa: CASSLRGRITEAFF
j_call: TRBJ1-6; d_call: TRBD1; clone_size: once; v_call: TRBV10-3; cdr3_nt: TGTGCCAGTAGACAGGGGAGCTCCTATAATTCACCCCTCCACTTT; cdr3_aa: CASRQGSSYNSPLHF
j_call: TRBJ1-3; d_call: TRBD1; clone_size: .; v_call: TRBV2; cdr3_nt: TGTGCCAGCAGTGGGGACAGGGGATCGGGAGAGACCATATATTTT; cdr3_aa: CASSGDRGSGETIYF
j_call: TRBJ2-7; d_call: TRBD1; clone_size: many; v_call: TRBV7-8; cdr3_nt: TGTGCCAGCAGCTCCGGACAGGTTGGGGAGCAGTACTTC; cdr3_aa: CASSSGQVGEQYF
j_call: TRBJ1-2; d_call: .; clone_size: .; v_call: TRBV28; cdr3_nt: TGTGCCAGCAGTTTATATCCAGCCGTTAACTATGGCTACACCTTC; cdr3_aa: CASSLYPAVNYGYTF
j_call: TRBJ1-2; d_call: .; clone_size: once; v_call: TRBV29-1; cdr3_nt: TGCAGCGCTCTACAGGGAACCTATGGCTACACCTTC; cdr3_aa: CSALQGTYGYTF
j_call: TRBJ2-6; d_call: TRBD1; clone_size: .; v_call: TRBV7-3; cdr3_nt: TGCGCCAGCAGCCGGGACAGAGGCTCTGGGGCCAACGTCCTGACTTTC; cdr3_aa: CASSRDRGSGANVLTF
j_call: TRBJ2-7; d_call: .; clone_size: medium-sized; v_call: TRBV29-1; cdr3_nt: TGCAGCGACCTTCAGGGTAGTGGTGGAGAAAGCTCCTACGAGCAGTACTTC; cdr3_aa: CSDLQGSGGESSYEQYF
j_call: TRBJ2-5; d_call: TRBD2; clone_size: few; v_call: TRBV29-1; cdr3_nt: TGCAGCGTTGCGACTAGCGGGAGTGAGACCCAGTACTTC; cdr3_aa: CSVATSGSETQYF
j_call: TRBJ1-6; d_call: TRBD1; clone_size: .; v_call: TRBV9; cdr3_nt: TGTGCCAGCAGCGCGGGACAGGGGAGTTATTCACCCCTCCACTTT; cdr3_aa: CASSAGQGSYSPLHF
j_call: TRBJ2-7; d_call: TRBD2; clone_size: many; v_call: TRBV5-1; cdr3_nt: TGCGCCAGCAGCCCTGTTAGCGGGATCCGCTACGAGCAGTACTTC; cdr3_aa: CASSPVSGIRYEQYF
j_call: TRBJ1-1; d_call: .; clone_size: many; v_call: TRBV4-1; cdr3_nt: TGCGCCAGCAGCCAGGGGAGCACGAAAAACACTGAAGCTTTCTTT; cdr3_aa: CASSQGSTKNTEAFF
j_call: TRBJ2-7; d_call: TRBD2; clone_size: .; v_call: TRBV10-2; cdr3_nt: TGCGCCAGCAGTGATCCTGGACTAGCGGGAGACGAGCAGTACTTC; cdr3_aa: CASSDPGLAGDEQYF
j_call: TRBJ2-2; d_call: .; clone_size: once; v_call: TRBV7-9; cdr3_nt: TGTGCCAGCAGCTCATACCCGACAGAACACACCGGGGAGCTGTTTTTT; cdr3_aa: CASSSYPTEHTGELFF
j_call: TRBJ2-3; d_call: TRBD2; clone_size: many; v_call: TRBV12-3/TRBV12-4; cdr3_nt: TGTGCCAGCAGACTTTCTAGCGGGAGAGCAGATACGCAGTATTTT; cdr3_aa: CASRLSSGRADTQYF
j_call: TRBJ1-1; d_call: TRBD1; clone_size: .; v_call: TRBV25-1; cdr3_nt: TGTGCCAGCAGTGTGACAGGGGGCATGAACACTGAAGCTTTCTTT; cdr3_aa: CASSVTGGMNTEAFF
j_call: TRBJ1-1; d_call: .; clone_size: many; v_call: TRBV5-1; cdr3_nt: TGCGCCAGCAGCTTGGTGGGGGCAGGGACTGAAGCTTTCTTT; cdr3_aa: CASSLVGAGTEAFF
j_call: TRBJ2-2; d_call: TRBD2; clone_size: many; v_call: TRBV5-1; cdr3_nt: TGCGCCAGCAGCTCACGGACTAGCGGGAGTTACACCGGGGAGCTGTTTTTT; cdr3_aa: CASSSRTSGSYTGELFF
j_call: TRBJ2-6; d_call: .; clone_size: .; v_call: TRBV2; cdr3_nt: TGTGCCAGCAGTTTACTTTCTGGGGCCAACGTCCTGACTTTC; cdr3_aa: CASSLLSGANVLTF
j_call: TRBJ2-7; d_call: TRBD1; clone_size: .; v_call: TRBV12-3/TRBV12-4; cdr3_nt: TGTGCCAGCAGTTTCGCCACCGGGACAGGGCCCTACGAGCAGTACTTC; cdr3_aa: CASSFATGTGPYEQYF
j_call: TRBJ1-2; d_call: .; clone_size: many; v_call: TRBV7-9; cdr3_nt: TGTGCCAGCAGCCCCGGGGCGGGCTATGGCTACACCTTC; cdr3_aa: CASSPGAGYGYTF
j_call: TRBJ1-6; d_call: .; clone_size: .; v_call: TRBV25-1; cdr3_nt: TGTGCCAGCATGGAGGGTGATTATAATTCACCCCTCCACTTT; cdr3_aa: CASMEGDYNSPLHF
j_call: TRBJ1-5; d_call: TRBD1; clone_size: .; v_call: TRBV4-1; cdr3_nt: TGCGCCAGCAGCCTGCTGTGGGACAGGGGCAATCAGCCCCAGCATTTT; cdr3_aa: CASSLLWDRGNQPQHF
j_call: TRBJ2-7; d_call: TRBD2; clone_size: .; v_call: TRBV7-8; cdr3_nt: TGTGCCAGCAGCTTACTTAGCGGGAGCTCCTACGAGCAGTACTTC; cdr3_aa: CASSLLSGSSYEQYF
j_call: TRBJ2-5; d_call: .; clone_size: .; v_call: TRBV5-1; cdr3_nt: TGCGCCAGCAGCCCAATTAACACCGGGGAGACCCAGTACTTC; cdr3_aa: CASSPINTGETQYF
j_call: TRBJ2-3; d_call: .; clone_size: .; v_call: TRBV12-3/TRBV12-4; cdr3_nt: TGTGCCAGCAGTTCCCTCACAGATACGCAGAATTTT; cdr3_aa: CASSSLTDTQNF
j_call: TRBJ2-7; d_call: .; clone_size: .; v_call: TRBV2; cdr3_nt: TGTGCCAGCAGGCTTGACACGGGGGTAAGGTACGAGCAGTACTTC; cdr3_aa: CASRLDTGVRYEQYF
j_call: TRBJ1-5; d_call: .; clone_size: many; v_call: TRBV29-1; cdr3_nt: TGCAGCGTTGCGCACACAGCTTCGGGGCCCCAGCATTTT; cdr3_aa: CSVAHTASGPQHF
j_call: TRBJ2-7; d_call: TRBD2; clone_size: .; v_call: TRBV29-1; cdr3_nt: TGCAGCGTGGTACTAGCGGGAGGCGAGCAGTACTTC; cdr3_aa: CSVVLAGGEQYF
j_call: TRBJ2-5; d_call: .; clone_size: .; v_call: TRBV11-2; cdr3_nt: TGTGCCAGCAGCCTTTCTCCGGAGACCCAGTACTTC; cdr3_aa: CASSLSPETQYF
j_call: TRBJ1-2; d_call: .; clone_size: .; v_call: TRBV7-3; cdr3_nt: TGTGCCAGCAGCTTAAGGCTTGGCGGTGGCTACACCTTC; cdr3_aa: CASSLRLGGGYTF
j_call: TRBJ1-5; d_call: .; clone_size: .; v_call: TRBV9; cdr3_nt: TGTGCCAGCAGCTTTAGTCGGAGGGACGATCAGCCCCAGCATTTT; cdr3_aa: CASSFSRRDDQPQHF
j_call: TRBJ1-2; d_call: TRBD1; clone_size: few; v_call: TRBV7-3; cdr3_nt: TGTGCCAGCAGCCCGGGACAGGCTTATGGCTACACCTTC; cdr3_aa: CASSPGQAYGYTF
j_call: TRBJ1-5; d_call: .; clone_size: .; v_call: TRBV14; cdr3_nt: TGTGCCAGCCACCCCCGATCTCCCACCTATAGCAATCAGCCCCAGCATTTT; cdr3_aa: CASHPRSPTYSNQPQHF
j_call: TRBJ1-3; d_call: .; clone_size: many; v_call: TRBV7-3; cdr3_nt: TGTGCCAGCAGCTTAGAGGGGGACTCTGGAAACACCATATATTTT; cdr3_aa: CASSLEGDSGNTIYF
j_call: TRBJ2-5; d_call: TRBD2; clone_size: .; v_call: TRBV15; cdr3_nt: TGTGCCACCAGCCCGCCGACTAGCGGGGAGACCCAGTACTTC; cdr3_aa: CATSPPTSGETQYF
j_call: TRBJ2-2; d_call: .; clone_size: few; v_call: TRBV7-2; cdr3_nt: TGTGCCAGCAGCTTAGACGGGCACGGGGAGCTGTTTTTT; cdr3_aa: CASSLDGHGELFF
j_call: TRBJ1-2; d_call: TRBD1; clone_size: .; v_call: TRBV7-2; cdr3_nt: TGTGCCAGCAGCCAGGGGACAGATCCTTATGGCTACACCTTT; cdr3_aa: CASSQGTDPYGYTF
j_call: TRBJ1-3; d_call: TRBD1; clone_size: .; v_call: TRBV18; cdr3_nt: TGTGCCAGCCAGACGACAGGGGACGGAAACACCATATATTTT; cdr3_aa: CASQTTGDGNTIYF
j_call: TRBJ1-1; d_call: .; clone_size: .; v_call: TRBV11-2; cdr3_nt: TGTGCCAGCAGCTTCAGGGGCTCTGGAAACACTGAAGCTTTCTTT; cdr3_aa: CASSFRGSGNTEAFF
j_call: TRBJ2-7; d_call: .; clone_size: many; v_call: TRBV7-2; cdr3_nt: TGTGCCAGCAGCCTCGATGGGTCCGAGCAGTACTTC; cdr3_aa: CASSLDGSEQYF